This T cell receptor (beta chain) was identified in a study of T cell repertoires in cytomegalovirus infection. Study information: Alongside well-studied HLA-B-restricted CMV epitopes, recently identified HLA-C-restricted CMV epitopes were also used. Study-wide findings and caveats: People with CMV and the relevant HLA were identified by cumulative public TCR beta family frequency.

TCRdb ran MiXCR on the reads and lists one entry per CDR3 protein. Of approximately 73,000 distinct CDR3 sequences in the sample, roughly 40% were seen once. A remark on this clonotype: The target antigen is unknown.

This CDR3 has 16 amino acids. CDR1 and CDR2 (germline): SGHAT, FQNNGV. Trimming cost V 1 base and J 3 bases, with 15 bases left between them. The chain recombines TRBV11-2 with TRBJ2-5; D possibly matches TRBD1 or TRBD2 (6 bases each). The sample here was CD8+ T cells from cultured PBMCs, taken from culture after CMV antigen stimulation. The TCR originated in a human donor in good health (CMV status not recorded). Some clones in this sample may be carry-over from other donors' samples. DNA of the CDR3: TGTGCCAGCAGCTTAGTAGGGGGGAGGCTAGAAGAGACCCAGTACTTC. Its protein is CASSLVGGRLEETQYF.